One T cell receptor (beta chain) is described in this entry. This clonotype was detected many times. The antigen it binds to is not known. No per-base quality is available; no much larger clone lies one base away. Relative to germline, V is 2 bases shorter and J is 1 base shorter, with 8 bases between their ends. Its CDR3 holds 15 amino acids, cysteine through phenylalanine. Of the read, only the CDR3 DNA is kept; its 45 bases are in frame from base 1. The germline V gene provides CDR1 SGHVS and CDR2 FQNEAQ. Receptor amplification or capture employed PCR. TCRdb shows the sequencer as Illumina HiSeq 2500. Molecular barcoding was employed in the preparation of TCR libraries, with unique molecular identifiers being used to normalize TCRbeta repertoire quantification. The raw public data were reprocessed by TCRdb itself: fastp quality trimming at Q25, MiXCR clonotype calling, in-frame beta chains only. Rows with a matching CDR3 protein are joined into one entry that keeps the most common DNA and genes. Recorded for this sample are 150,000 to 250,000 distinct CDR3 sequences; 14% to 15% of them occurred a single time. The top ten clonotypes cover less than 15% of the sample.

The sample comes from a study of T-cell reconstitution after alpha-beta-depleted transplantation in children (dated by TCRdb to between 2015 and 2016). Background on the whole study: The study quantitatively tracked T-cell immune reconstitution after TCRalphabeta/CD19-depleted allogeneic hematopoietic cell transplantation in children using TCR repertoire profiling.

The TCR comes from a human donor who donated a stem cell graft to a child with acute lymphoblastic leukemia. Recombination linked TRBV7-8 to TRBJ2-2; no D gene call is confident. Specimen: PBMCs from the stem cell graft donor, collected from the stem cell graft. The nucleotide sequence reads as follows: TGTGCCAGCAGCTTACGGCGGAAGAACACCGGGGAGCTGTTTTTT. It is translated as CASSLRRKNTGELFF.